This section outlines one TCR beta chain sequence together with its context. Its specificity is unknown. The data stem from a study of PD-1 blockade in classical Hodgkin lymphoma. Overall study: The nivolumab dose that patients received was 3 mg/kg, given intravenously every 2 weeks. Findings and limits, study-wide: Reported baseline diversity: healthy donors highest, relapsed/refractory patients lowest. Complete responders' baseline diversity resembled that of newly diagnosed patients. Whereas CD4+ TCR diversity had risen significantly by C4D1, CD8+ TCR diversity had not.

Clones were sequenced by immunoSEQ multiplex PCR, and TCRdb holds only the in-frame ones, with some missing. The sample yields 10,000 to 15,000 clones, about nine tenths seen once. The CDR3 totals 16 residues. Germline-derived CDR1 and CDR2 are SGHTA and FQGNSA. V lost 5 bases and J 7 bases, leaving 20 bases between the germline ends. Every one of the patients relapsed after autologous stem cell transplantation (brentuximab vedotin exposure was variable). Magnetic negative selection of thawed PBMCs was the method by which CD4+ T cells were purified. The rearrangement uses TRBV7-2 and TRBJ2-2, with D maybe TRBD2 (5 bases). Sequences were derived from CD4+ T cells from blood, sampled at baseline. The TCR was taken from a human donor with classical Hodgkin lymphoma. The CDR3 region is CASSKPQTDSIGELFF. The CDR3, as DNA: TGTGCCAGCAGCAAGCCTCAAACGGACTCCATCGGGGAGCTGTTTTTT.